This T cell receptor beta chain was captured by sequencing in a study of response to subunit inactivated influenza vaccine. General study points: Few new T cells, the authors suggested, are recruited by each seasonal influenza vaccination.

This CDR3 region has 16 residues. Germline-derived CDR1 and CDR2 are SGHRS and YFSETQ. V trimming: 4 bases; J trimming: 1 base; junction bases outside the gene matches: 4. This clonotype appeared a few times. What it binds is not known. TCRdb recomputed calls from the RT-PCR reads with MiXCR, one row per CDR3 protein. This table holds 500,000 to 750,000 distinct CDR3 sequences, 13% to 15% found once. The V and J genes are TRBV5-1 and TRBJ2-3; 12 bases are a match to TRBD2. This clonotype originated in a man aged 50 to 60 who received an inactivated influenza vaccine. This material consisted of PBMCs from blood, taken roughly 12 days after vaccination. The CDR3 loop is CASSAGLAGRTDTQYF. The DNA of the CDR3 is TGCGCCAGCAGCGCCGGACTAGCGGGGCGCACAGATACGCAGTATTTT. The whole variable domain, remainder taken from reference TRBV5-1 and TRBJ2-3, is KAGVTQTPRYLIKTRGQQVTLSCSPISGHRSVSWYQQTPGQGLQFLFEYFSETQRNKGNFPGRFSGRQFSNSRSEMNVSTLELGDSALYLCASSAGLAGRTDTQYFGPGTRLTVL.